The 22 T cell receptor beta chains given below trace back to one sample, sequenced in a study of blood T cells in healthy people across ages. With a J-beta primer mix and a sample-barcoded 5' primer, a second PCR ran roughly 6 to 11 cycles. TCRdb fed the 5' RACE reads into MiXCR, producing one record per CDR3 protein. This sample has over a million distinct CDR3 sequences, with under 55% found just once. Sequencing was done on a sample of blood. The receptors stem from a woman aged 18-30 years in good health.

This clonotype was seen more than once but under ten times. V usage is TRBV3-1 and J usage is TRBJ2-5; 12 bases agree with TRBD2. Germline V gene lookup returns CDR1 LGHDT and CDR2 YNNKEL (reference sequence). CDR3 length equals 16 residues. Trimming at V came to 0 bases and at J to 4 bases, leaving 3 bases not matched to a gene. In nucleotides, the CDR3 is TGTGCCAGCAGCCAAGACCCTAGCGGGAGGGGAGAGACCCAGTACTTC. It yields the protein CASSQDPSGRGETQYF.

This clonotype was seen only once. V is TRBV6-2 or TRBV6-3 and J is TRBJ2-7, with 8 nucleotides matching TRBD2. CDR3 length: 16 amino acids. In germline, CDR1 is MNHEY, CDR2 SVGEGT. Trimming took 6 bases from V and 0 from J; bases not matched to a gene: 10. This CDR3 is CASRLQLAENSYEQYF. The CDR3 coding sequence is TGTGCCAGCAGGCTTCAACTAGCGGAGAACTCCTACGAGCAGTACTTC.

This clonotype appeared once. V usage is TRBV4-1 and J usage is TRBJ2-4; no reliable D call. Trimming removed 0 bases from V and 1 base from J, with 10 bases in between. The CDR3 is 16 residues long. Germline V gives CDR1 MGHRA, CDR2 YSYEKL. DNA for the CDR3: TGCGCCAGCAGCCAAGAGATAGCTATTGCCAAAAACATTCAGTACTTC. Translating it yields CASSQEIAIAKNIQYF.

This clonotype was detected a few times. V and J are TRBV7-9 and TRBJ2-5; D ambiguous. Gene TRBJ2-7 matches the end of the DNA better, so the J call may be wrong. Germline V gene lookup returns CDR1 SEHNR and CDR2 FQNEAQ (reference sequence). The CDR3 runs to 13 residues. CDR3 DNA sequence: TGTGCCAGCAGCTTAGCAAAGGGCGTCGAGCAGTACTTC. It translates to CASSLAKGVEQYF.

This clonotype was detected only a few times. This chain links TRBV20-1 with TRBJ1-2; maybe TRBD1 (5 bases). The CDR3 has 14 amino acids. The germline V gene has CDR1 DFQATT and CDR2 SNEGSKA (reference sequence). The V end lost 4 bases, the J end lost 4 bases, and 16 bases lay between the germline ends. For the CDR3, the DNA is TGCAGTGCTAAAGGGACCTTCTCGGGCTATGGCTACACCTTC. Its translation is CSAKGTFSGYGYTF.

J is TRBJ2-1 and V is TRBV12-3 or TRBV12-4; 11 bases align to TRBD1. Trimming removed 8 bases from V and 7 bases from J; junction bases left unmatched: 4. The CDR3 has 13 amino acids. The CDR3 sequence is CASRWDRGNEQFF. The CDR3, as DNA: TGTGCCAGCCGCTGGGACAGGGGGAATGAGCAGTTCTTC.

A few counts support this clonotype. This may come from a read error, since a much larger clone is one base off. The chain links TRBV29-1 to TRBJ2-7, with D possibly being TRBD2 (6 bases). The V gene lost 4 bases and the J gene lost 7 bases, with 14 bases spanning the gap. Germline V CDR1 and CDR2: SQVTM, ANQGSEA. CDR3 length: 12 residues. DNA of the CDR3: TGCAGCGTTGCAGCGGGCGCCAATGAGCAGTACTTC. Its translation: CSVAAGANEQYF.

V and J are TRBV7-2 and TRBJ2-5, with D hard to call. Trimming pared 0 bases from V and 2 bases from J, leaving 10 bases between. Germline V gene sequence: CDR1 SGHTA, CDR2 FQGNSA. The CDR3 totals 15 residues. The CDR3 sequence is CASSLARLSQETQYF. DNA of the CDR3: TGTGCCAGCAGCTTAGCGAGACTGTCACAAGAGACCCAGTACTTC. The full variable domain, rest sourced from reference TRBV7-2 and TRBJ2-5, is GAGVSQSPSNKVTEKGKDVELRCDPISGHTALYWYRQSLGQGLEFLIYFQGNSAPDKSGLPSDRFSAERTGGSVSTLTIQRTQQEDSAVYLCASSLARLSQETQYFGPGTRLLVL.

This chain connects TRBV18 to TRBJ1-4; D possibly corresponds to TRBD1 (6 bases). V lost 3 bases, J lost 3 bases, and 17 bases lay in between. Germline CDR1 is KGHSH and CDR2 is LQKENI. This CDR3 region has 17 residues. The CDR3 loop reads CASSPGQIGGANEKLFF. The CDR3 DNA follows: TGTGCCAGCTCACCCGGACAGATCGGAGGAGCTAATGAAAAACTGTTTTTT.

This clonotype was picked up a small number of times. CDR3 sequence (DNA): TGCGCCAGCAGCCTTACATTCAGAGCAAAGAATTCACCCCTCCACTTT. As protein: CASSLTFRAKNSPLHF. This sequence joins TRBV4-3 and TRBJ1-6; the D is unclear. CDR1 LGHNA and CDR2 YSLEER come from the germline V gene. Trimming left V 4 bases short and J 7 bases short, with 17 bases between. The CDR3 loop spans 16 amino acids.

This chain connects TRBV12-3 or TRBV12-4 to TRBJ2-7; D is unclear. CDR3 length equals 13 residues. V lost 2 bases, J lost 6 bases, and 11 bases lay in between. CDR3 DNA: TGTGCCAGCAGTTTAACCTCCCAGTCCGAGCAGTACTTC. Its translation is CASSLTSQSEQYF.

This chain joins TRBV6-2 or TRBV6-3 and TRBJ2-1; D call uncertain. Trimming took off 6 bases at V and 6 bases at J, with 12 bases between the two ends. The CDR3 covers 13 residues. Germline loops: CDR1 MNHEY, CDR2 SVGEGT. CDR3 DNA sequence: TGTGCCAGCAGCGGCGGATTTCTCAATGAGCAGTTCTTC. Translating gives CASSGGFLNEQFF.

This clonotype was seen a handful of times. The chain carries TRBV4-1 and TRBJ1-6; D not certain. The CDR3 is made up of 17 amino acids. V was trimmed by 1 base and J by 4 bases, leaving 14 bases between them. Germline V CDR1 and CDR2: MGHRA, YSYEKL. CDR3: CASSQVVSGLYNSPLHF. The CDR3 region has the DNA TGCGCCAGCAGCCAAGTAGTCTCAGGCTTATATAATTCACCCCTCCACTTT.

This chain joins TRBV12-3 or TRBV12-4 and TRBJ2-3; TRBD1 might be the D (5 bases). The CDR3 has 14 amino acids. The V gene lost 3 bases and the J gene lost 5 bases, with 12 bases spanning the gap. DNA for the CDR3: TGTGCCAGCAGTTTTGGGCAGGGTGGAGATACGCAGTATTTT. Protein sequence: CASSFGQGGDTQYF.

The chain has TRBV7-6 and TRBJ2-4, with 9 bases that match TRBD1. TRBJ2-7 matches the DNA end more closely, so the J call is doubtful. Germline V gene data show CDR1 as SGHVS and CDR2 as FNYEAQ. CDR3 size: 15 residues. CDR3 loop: CASSSGQGRDYEQYF. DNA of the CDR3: TGTGCCAGCAGCTCGGGACAGGGAAGGGACTACGAGCAGTACTTC.

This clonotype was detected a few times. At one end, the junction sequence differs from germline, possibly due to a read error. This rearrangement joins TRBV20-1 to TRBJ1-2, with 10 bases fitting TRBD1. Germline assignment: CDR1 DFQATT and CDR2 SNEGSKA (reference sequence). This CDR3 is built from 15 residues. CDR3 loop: CRASEDGTGAYGYTF. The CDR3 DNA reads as TGCAGGGCCTCAGAAGACGGGACAGGGGCCTATGGTTACACCTTC.

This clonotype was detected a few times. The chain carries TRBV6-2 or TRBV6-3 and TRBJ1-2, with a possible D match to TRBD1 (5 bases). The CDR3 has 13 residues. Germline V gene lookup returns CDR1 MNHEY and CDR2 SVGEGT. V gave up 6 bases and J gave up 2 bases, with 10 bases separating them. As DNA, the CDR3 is TGTGCCAGCAGCCACCGGGACAACTATGGCTACACCTTC. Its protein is CASSHRDNYGYTF.

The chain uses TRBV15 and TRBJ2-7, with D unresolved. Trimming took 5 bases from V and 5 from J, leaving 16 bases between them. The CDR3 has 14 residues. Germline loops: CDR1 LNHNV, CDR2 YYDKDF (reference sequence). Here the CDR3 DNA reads TGTGCCACCAGCCCCGACGGTTTTTCCCACGAGCAGTACTTC. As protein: CATSPDGFSHEQYF.

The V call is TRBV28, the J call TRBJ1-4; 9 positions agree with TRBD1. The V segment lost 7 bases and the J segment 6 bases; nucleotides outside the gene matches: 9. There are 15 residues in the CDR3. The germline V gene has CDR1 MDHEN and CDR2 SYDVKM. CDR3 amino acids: CASMMNRGRDEKLFF. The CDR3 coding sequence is TGTGCCAGCATGATGAACAGGGGGCGGGATGAAAAACTGTTTTTT. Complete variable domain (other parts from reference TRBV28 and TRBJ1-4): DVKVTQSSRYLVKRTGEKVFLECVQDMDHENMFWYRQDPGLGLRLIYFSYDVKMKEKGDIPEGYSVSREKKERFSLILESASTNQTSMYLCASMMNRGRDEKLFFGSGTQLSVL.

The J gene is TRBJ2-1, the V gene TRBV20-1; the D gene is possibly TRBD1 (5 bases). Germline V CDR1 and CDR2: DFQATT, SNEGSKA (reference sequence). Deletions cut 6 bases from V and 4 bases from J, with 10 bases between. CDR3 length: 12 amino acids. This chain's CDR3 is CSAVPGYNEQFF. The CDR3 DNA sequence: TGCAGTGCCGTTCCAGGGTACAATGAGCAGTTCTTC.

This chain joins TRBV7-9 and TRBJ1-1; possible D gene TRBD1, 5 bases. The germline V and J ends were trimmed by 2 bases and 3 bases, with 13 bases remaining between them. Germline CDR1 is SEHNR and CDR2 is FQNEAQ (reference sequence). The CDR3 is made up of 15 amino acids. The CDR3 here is CASSLMTADDTEAFF. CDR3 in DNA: TGTGCCAGCAGCTTAATGACAGCCGATGACACTGAAGCTTTCTTT.

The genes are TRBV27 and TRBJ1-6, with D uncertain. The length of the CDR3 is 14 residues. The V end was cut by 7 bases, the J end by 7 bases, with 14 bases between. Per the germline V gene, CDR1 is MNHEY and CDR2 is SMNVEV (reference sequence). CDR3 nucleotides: TGTGCCAGCATGGGCGCCACTGAGAATTCACCCCTCCACTTT. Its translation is CASMGATENSPLHF.